This passage covers 30 T cell receptor beta chains from one sample sequenced in a study of T-cell memory formation after mild COVID-19. TCRdb fed the 5' RACE reads into MiXCR, producing one record per CDR3 protein. The data hold approximately 290,000 distinct CDR3 sequences, with more than 15% observed a single time. What was sequenced was PBMCs or a T cell subset sorted from them (not recorded which). The receptors stem from a man between 18 and 35 years old who had mild COVID-19 (a few samples of this study predate the infection). Cell type and time point are not known.

This clonotype was found a few times. The J gene is TRBJ2-3, the V gene TRBV11-2; D not resolved. Germline V lookup: CDR1 SGHAT, CDR2 FQNNGV. V lost 8 bases and J lost 4, with 10 bases in between. This CDR3 comprises 12 residues. The CDR3 loop reads CASFSHPDTQYF. The CDR3 nucleotides are TGTGCCAGCTTCTCCCATCCAGATACGCAGTATTTT.

This sequence joins TRBV28 and TRBJ2-5; D remains ambiguous. Trimming cost V 4 bases and J 5 bases, with 11 bases left between them. Germline loops: CDR1 MDHEN, CDR2 SYDVKM. CDR3 length: 13 amino acids. The chain's CDR3 is CASSSGAVETQYF. The CDR3 DNA follows: TGTGCCAGCAGTTCGGGCGCGGTTGAGACCCAGTACTTC. Full variable domain (outside the CDR3, taken from reference TRBV28 and TRBJ2-5): DVKVTQSSRYLVKRTGEKVFLECVQDMDHENMFWYRQDPGLGLRLIYFSYDVKMKEKGDIPEGYSVSREKKERFSLILESASTNQTSMYLCASSSGAVETQYFGPGTRLLVL.

The CDR3 region is CASSQDPRVTGELFF. The CDR3, as DNA: TGTGCCAGCAGCCAAGATCCGCGCGTTACCGGGGAGCTGTTTTTT. The rearrangement joins TRBV14 to TRBJ2-2; no clear D gene. Germline-derived CDR1 and CDR2 are SGHDN and FVKESK. V was clipped by 0 bases and J by 5 bases, with 10 bases between them. The CDR3 runs 15 residues. Together with reference TRBV14 and TRBJ2-2, the CDR3 gives the full variable domain: EAGVTQFPSHSVIEKGQTVTLRCDPISGHDNLYWYRRVMGKEIKFLLHFVKESKQDESGMPNNRFLAERTGGTYSTLKVQPAELEDSGVYFCASSQDPRVTGELFFGEGSRLTVL.

The sample holds a few counts of this clonotype. V and J are TRBV7-8 and TRBJ2-1; 7 bases map to TRBD1. This CDR3 is built from 17 residues. V shed 2 bases, J shed 0 bases, and the junction held 7 bases outside the gene matches. Germline CDR1 reads SGHVS; CDR2 reads FQNEAQ. CDR3 bases: TGTGCCAGCAGCTTATTGGGACAGAGTCGCTCCTACAATGAGCAGTTCTTC. This translates into CASSLLGQSRSYNEQFF.

J is TRBJ1-2 and V is TRBV7-2, with TRBD1 as a possible D gene (5 bases). V was clipped by 1 base and J by 8 bases, with 26 bases between them. Germline V gene sequence: CDR1 SGHTA, CDR2 FQGNSA. This CDR3 contains 18 residues. DNA for the CDR3: TGTGCCAGCAGCTTAGGGGCGGGGCCTCGCCTCGTGGGTCGGGGCTACACCTTC. Encoded protein: CASSLGAGPRLVGRGYTF.

The genes are TRBV20-1 and TRBJ2-3; a weak D match, TRBD2 (7 bases). This CDR3 is built from 15 residues. V shed 0 bases and J shed 0 bases, with 10 bases lying between them. CDR1 and CDR2 from the germline V gene are DFQATT and SNEGSKA (reference sequence). DNA of the CDR3: TGCAGTGCTAGAGATGGGGGGGCTAGCACAGATACGCAGTATTTT. Encoded protein: CSARDGGASTDTQYF.

This clonotype showed up many times. An end of the junction differs from the germline gene, which may be a read error. The rearrangement joins TRBV7-7 to TRBJ2-5; 10 nucleotides agree with TRBD1. The CDR3 totals 14 residues. Germline V gene lookup returns CDR1 SSHAT and CDR2 FNYEAQ (reference sequence). CDR3 region: CASSLWTGGETQYF. CDR3 coding DNA: TGTGCTAGCAGCTTGTGGACAGGGGGAGAGACCCAGTACTTC.

The chain combines TRBV15 with TRBJ2-3, with a tentative D call TRBD2 (8 bases). This CDR3 is 17 amino acids long. With 3 bases removed from V and 4 bases from J, the gap between germline ends came to 20 bases. CDR1 LNHNV and CDR2 YYDKDF come from the germline V gene (reference sequence). CDR3 region: CATSSPGGGQSADTQYF. In nucleotides, the CDR3 is TGTGCCACCAGCAGCCCGGGGGGGGGACAGTCAGCAGATACGCAGTATTTT.

This clonotype was seen a few times. This rearrangement joins TRBV9 to TRBJ1-3; possibly TRBD1 for D (5 bases). Germline CDR1 is SGDLS and CDR2 is YYNGEE. The ends were cut back, 0 bases at V and 4 bases at J, with 17 bases in the middle. The CDR3 has 17 residues. The DNA for the CDR3 is TGTGCCAGCAGCGTAGCTACATGGCAGGGAGGAGGAAACACCATATATTTT. It yields the protein CASSVATWQGGGNTIYF.

This sequence joins TRBV7-8 and TRBJ1-1; possible D gene TRBD1, 5 bases. V lost 0 bases to trimming and J lost 6 bases, with 11 bases between them. CDR1 and CDR2 from the germline V gene are SGHVS and FQNEAQ. CDR3 size: 14 residues. CDR3 bases: TGTGCCAGCAGCTTAGCACCCCTAGGGGCTGAAGCTTTCTTT. This sequence encodes CASSLAPLGAEAFF.

The chain employs TRBV28 and TRBJ2-3; D perhaps matches TRBD2 (5 bases). The germline V gene has CDR1 MDHEN and CDR2 SYDVKM. This CDR3 contains 13 residues. V was trimmed by 6 bases and J by 2 bases, leaving 9 bases between them. The CDR3 region is CASSSTITDTQYF. The CDR3 nucleotides read TGTGCCAGCAGCTCGACTATCACAGATACGCAGTATTTT. Supplemented by reference TRBV28 and TRBJ2-3, the full variable domain reads DVKVTQSSRYLVKRTGEKVFLECVQDMDHENMFWYRQDPGLGLRLIYFSYDVKMKEKGDIPEGYSVSREKKERFSLILESASTNQTSMYLCASSSTITDTQYFGPGTRLTVL.

The rearrangement joins TRBV12-3 or TRBV12-4 to TRBJ1-2, with 8 bases aligning to TRBD1. CDR3 size: 17 residues. V was pared by 6 bases and J by 4 bases, with 16 bases of the junction left unmatched. CDR3 amino acids: CASSLYTGTGGSYGYTF. The CDR3 nucleotides read TGTGCCAGCAGCCTTTACACAGGGACAGGAGGTTCCTATGGCTACACCTTC.

The chain employs TRBV5-8 and TRBJ2-3; D is possibly TRBD1 or TRBD2 (5 bases each). Germline V gene sequence: CDR1 SGHTS, CDR2 YDEGEE. The CDR3 totals 15 residues. Trimming removed 3 bases from V and 1 base from J, with 12 bases in between. The DNA of the CDR3 is TGTGCCAGCAGCTGGGGCCTGAGGGGCACAGATACGCAGTATTTT. Translating gives CASSWGLRGTDTQYF.

This clonotype showed up just a few times. The genes are TRBV11-2 and TRBJ1-2, with 8 bases lining up with TRBD1. Trimming at V came to 7 bases and at J to 5 bases, leaving 3 bases not matched to a gene. Germline loops: CDR1 SGHAT, CDR2 FQNNGV. This CDR3 is built from 12 residues. The CDR3, as DNA: TGTGCCAGCAATGGACAGGGATATGGCTACACCTTC. Residues: CASNGQGYGYTF.

This clonotype was found many times. The V call is TRBV7-9, the J call TRBJ2-7, with 10 bases matching TRBD2. Trimming removed 5 bases from V and 2 bases from J; junction bases left unmatched: 3. CDR3 size: 14 residues. The germline V gene has CDR1 SEHNR and CDR2 FQNEAQ (reference sequence). CDR3 DNA: TGTGCCAGCAGCCGAAGCGGGGGGGCCTACGAGCAGTACTTC. Amino acids: CASSRSGGAYEQYF.

This clonotype was seen a handful of times. The chain couples TRBV4-1 to TRBJ2-7, with TRBD2 as a possible D gene (6 bases). This CDR3 is 14 amino acids long. Germline CDR1 MGHRA, CDR2 YSYEKL. The ends were cut back, 4 bases at V and 4 bases at J, with 14 bases in the middle. This CDR3 is CASSRGGAQYEQYF. CDR3 DNA: TGCGCCAGCAGCCGGGGCGGGGCCCAGTACGAGCAGTACTTC.

This clonotype showed up just a few times. At one end, the junction sequence differs from germline, possibly due to a read error. The chain is built from TRBV5-1 and TRBJ2-2; D remains unclear. CDR1 is SGHRS and CDR2 is YFSETQ in the germline V gene. The CDR3 sequence is 16 residues long. The CDR3 sequence: CASTLGSLETTGELFF. CDR3 DNA: TGCGCCAGCACCTTGGGATCCTTAGAAACCACCGGGGAGCTGTTTTTT.

This rearrangement joins TRBV4-3 to TRBJ1-6; maybe TRBD1 (5 bases). This CDR3 region has 14 residues. Germline CDR1 and CDR2: LGHNA and YSLEER. Trimming took off 4 bases at V and 10 bases at J, with 14 bases between the two ends. The CDR3 DNA follows: TGCGCCAGCAGCCGCGTGCAAGGGGAGTCACCCCTCCACTTT. The encoded protein is CASSRVQGESPLHF.

This clonotype showed up just once. The chain recombines TRBV4-1 with TRBJ1-2, with D hard to call. The germline V gene has CDR1 MGHRA and CDR2 YSYEKL. Trimming took off 0 bases at V and 11 bases at J, with 10 bases between the two ends. CDR3 length: 12 residues. CDR3 residues: CASSQDVGSYTF. As DNA, the CDR3 is TGCGCCAGCAGCCAAGATGTCGGGTCGTACACCTTC.

The rearrangement joins TRBV20-1 to TRBJ2-5; 8 bases line up with TRBD1. Germline-derived CDR1 and CDR2 are DFQATT and SNEGSKA (reference sequence). The CDR3 is made up of 14 amino acids. V trimming: 5 bases; J trimming: 5 bases; junction bases outside the gene matches: 10. CDR3 residues: CSASGTGISETQYF. The CDR3 DNA reads TGCAGTGCTTCCGGGACAGGTATCAGCGAGACCCAGTACTTC.

The sample holds a few counts of this clonotype. This chain links TRBV4-2 with TRBJ1-1; the D is unclear. The ends were cut back, 0 bases at V and 1 base at J, with 6 bases in the middle. Germline lookup yields CDR1 LGHNA and CDR2 YNFKEQ. CDR3 length equals 14 residues. CDR3 nucleotide sequence: TGTGCCAGCAGCCAAGATACGAAGAACACTGAAGCTTTCTTT. This translates into CASSQDTKNTEAFF.

A few counts support this clonotype. In DNA form, the CDR3 reads TGTGCCAGCAACCGGGCCACCGGGGAGCTGTTTTTT. Its protein product is CASNRATGELFF. This chain connects TRBV5-6 to TRBJ2-2; no clear D. This CDR3 comprises 12 residues. Trimming took 6 bases from V and 4 from J, leaving 7 bases between them. In germline, CDR1 is SGHDT, CDR2 YYEEEE.

This clonotype was counted only a few times. This rearrangement joins TRBV28 to TRBJ1-6, with D hard to call. V was shortened by 8 bases and J by 3 bases, with 20 bases between the two germline ends. The CDR3 is 17 residues long. Looked up from germline, CDR1 is MDHEN and CDR2 is SYDVKM. The CDR3: CASLDPLTRNYNSPLHF. The CDR3 DNA reads TGTGCCAGCTTAGATCCCTTGACACGTAACTATAATTCACCCCTCCACTTT.

J is TRBJ1-2 and V is TRBV27, with unresolved D. The CDR3 extends over 14 amino acids. Trimming left V 6 bases short and J 0 bases short, with 11 bases between. Per the germline V gene, CDR1 is MNHEY and CDR2 is SMNVEV (reference sequence). The CDR3 loop is CASSLTQANYGYTF. DNA of the CDR3: TGTGCCAGCAGCCTAACCCAAGCTAACTATGGCTACACCTTC.

This clonotype was seen a handful of times. The gene calls are TRBV7-2 and TRBJ2-3; 13 bases are a match to TRBD2. The V and J ends lost 5 bases and 13 bases, in that order; junction bases with no gene match: 12. CDR1 is SGHTA and CDR2 is FQGNSA in the germline V gene. The CDR3 spans 15 residues. The CDR3 reads CASSLTGTSGELKYF. CDR3 bases: TGTGCCAGCAGCCTCACCGGGACTAGCGGGGAGCTTAAGTATTTT. Supplemented by reference TRBV7-2 and TRBJ2-3, the full variable domain reads GAGVSQSPSNKVTEKGKDVELRCDPISGHTALYWYRQSLGQGLEFLIYFQGNSAPDKSGLPSDRFSAERTGGSVSTLTIQRTQQEDSAVYLCASSLTGTSGELKYFGPGTRLTVL.

This clonotype was picked up a small number of times. The chain has TRBV3-1 and TRBJ2-7, with D unclear. Trimming pared 4 bases from V and 4 bases from J, leaving 5 bases between. Germline V gene sequence: CDR1 LGHDT, CDR2 YNNKEL (reference sequence). This CDR3 region has 11 residues. The CDR3 protein is CASSLQYEQYF. The DNA for the CDR3 is TGTGCCAGCAGCCTCCAGTACGAGCAGTACTTC.

This sequence joins TRBV19 and TRBJ1-4; D remains ambiguous. Trimming removed 8 bases at V and 8 bases at J, with 18 bases between. Germline V gene sequence: CDR1 LNHDA, CDR2 SQIVND (reference sequence). This CDR3 spans 14 amino acids. The CDR3 nucleotides are TGTGCCAGTCTAGCCCGGAAGGACGGGGAAAAACTGTTTTTT. It is translated as CASLARKDGEKLFF. Full variable domain (missing parts from reference TRBV19 and TRBJ1-4): DGGITQSPKYLFRKEGQNVTLSCEQNLNHDAMYWYRQDPGQGLRLIYYSQIVNDFQKGDIAEGYSVSREKKESFPLTVTSAQKNPTAFYLCASLARKDGEKLFFGSGTQLSVL.

At least ten counts were recorded for this clonotype. The V and J genes are TRBV5-1 and TRBJ2-7; 8 nucleotides match TRBD1. The CDR3 is 15 amino acids. V trimming: 0 bases; J trimming: 3 bases; junction bases outside the gene matches: 5. Germline V CDR1 and CDR2: SGHRS, YFSETQ. The CDR3 protein is CASSLGPGQGYEQYF. The CDR3 DNA is TGCGCCAGCAGCTTGGGACCTGGACAGGGCTACGAGCAGTACTTC.

This clonotype was detected a few times. J is TRBJ2-2 and V is TRBV7-2; D unclear. V lost 0 bases and J 6 bases, leaving 8 bases between the germline ends. Germline values: CDR1 SGHTA, CDR2 FQGNSA. The CDR3 spans 14 residues. CDR3 nucleotides: TGTGCCAGCAGCTTAGCGCTCGCGGCCGGGGAGCTGTTTTTT. Translated, it gives CASSLALAAGELFF.

CDR3 sequence reads: CASSSAERGYNEQFF. The CDR3 bases are TGTGCCAGCAGCTCCGCCGAGCGGGGGTACAATGAGCAGTTCTTC. The chain links TRBV7-2 to TRBJ2-1; the match to TRBD2 covers 8 bases. V was clipped by 4 bases and J by 4 bases; unmatched bases: 6. Per germline, CDR1 SGHTA and CDR2 FQGNSA. The CDR3 contains 15 residues.